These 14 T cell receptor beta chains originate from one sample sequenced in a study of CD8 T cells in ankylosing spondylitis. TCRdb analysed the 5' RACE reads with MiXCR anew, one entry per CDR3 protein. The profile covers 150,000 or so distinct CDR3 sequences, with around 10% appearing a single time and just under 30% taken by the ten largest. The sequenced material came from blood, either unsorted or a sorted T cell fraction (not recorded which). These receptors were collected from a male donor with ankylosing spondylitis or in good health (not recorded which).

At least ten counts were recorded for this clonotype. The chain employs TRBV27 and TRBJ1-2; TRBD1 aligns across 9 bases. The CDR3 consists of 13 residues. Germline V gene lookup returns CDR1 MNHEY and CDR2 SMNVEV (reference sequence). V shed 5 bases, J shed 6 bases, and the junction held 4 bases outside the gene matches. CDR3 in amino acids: CASSPRDRDGYTF. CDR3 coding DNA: TGTGCCAGCAGTCCCCGGGACAGGGATGGCTACACCTTC.

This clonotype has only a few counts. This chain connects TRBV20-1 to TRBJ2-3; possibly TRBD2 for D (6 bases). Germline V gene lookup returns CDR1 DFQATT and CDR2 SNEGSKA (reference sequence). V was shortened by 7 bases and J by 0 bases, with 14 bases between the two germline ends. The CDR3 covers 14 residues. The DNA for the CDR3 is TGCAGTGTCCCCCGGCTAGCGAGCACAGATACGCAGTATTTT. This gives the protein CSVPRLASTDTQYF.

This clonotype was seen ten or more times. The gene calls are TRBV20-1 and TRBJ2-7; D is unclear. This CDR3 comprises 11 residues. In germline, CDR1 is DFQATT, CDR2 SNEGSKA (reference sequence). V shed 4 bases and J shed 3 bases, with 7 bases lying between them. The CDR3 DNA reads TGCAGTGCTACTCCACTCTACGAGCAGTACTTC. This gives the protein CSATPLYEQYF.

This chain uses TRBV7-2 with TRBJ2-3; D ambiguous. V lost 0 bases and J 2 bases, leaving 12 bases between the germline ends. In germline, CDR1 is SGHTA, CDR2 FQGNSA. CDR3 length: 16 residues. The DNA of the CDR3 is TGTGCCAGCAGCTTAGCCAGGACCCTCTTCACAGATACGCAGTATTTT. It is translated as CASSLARTLFTDTQYF. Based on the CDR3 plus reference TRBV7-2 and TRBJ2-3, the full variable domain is GAGVSQSPSNKVTEKGKDVELRCDPISGHTALYWYRQSLGQGLEFLIYFQGNSAPDKSGLPSDRFSAERTGGSVSTLTIQRTQQEDSAVYLCASSLARTLFTDTQYFGPGTRLTVL.

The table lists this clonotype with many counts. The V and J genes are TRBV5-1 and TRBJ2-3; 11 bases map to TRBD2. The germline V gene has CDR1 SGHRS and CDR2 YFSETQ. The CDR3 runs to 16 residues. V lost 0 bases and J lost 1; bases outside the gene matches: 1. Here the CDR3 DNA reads TGCGCCAGCAGCTTGGAGGGACTAGCGGGCACAGATACGCAGTATTTT. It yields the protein CASSLEGLAGTDTQYF.

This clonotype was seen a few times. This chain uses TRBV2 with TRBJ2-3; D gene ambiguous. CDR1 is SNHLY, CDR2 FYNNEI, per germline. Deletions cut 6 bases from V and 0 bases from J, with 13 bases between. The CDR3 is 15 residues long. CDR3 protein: CASSPAGFSTDTQYF. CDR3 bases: TGTGCCAGCAGCCCCGCAGGCTTCAGCACAGATACGCAGTATTTT.

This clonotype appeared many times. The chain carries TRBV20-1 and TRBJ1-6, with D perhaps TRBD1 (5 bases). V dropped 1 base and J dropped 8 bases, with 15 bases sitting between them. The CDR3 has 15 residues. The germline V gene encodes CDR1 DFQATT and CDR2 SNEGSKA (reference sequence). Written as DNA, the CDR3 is TGCAGTGCTAGAGTCCAGGGCGGAAGGTATTCACCCCTCCACTTT. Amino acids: CSARVQGGRYSPLHF.

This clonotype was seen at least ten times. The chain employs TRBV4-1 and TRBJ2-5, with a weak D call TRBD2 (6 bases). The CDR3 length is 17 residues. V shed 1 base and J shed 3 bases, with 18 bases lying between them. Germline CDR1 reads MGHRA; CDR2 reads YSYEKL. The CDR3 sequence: CASSQVQSSGTKETQYF. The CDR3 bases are TGCGCCAGCAGCCAAGTCCAGAGTAGCGGAACCAAAGAGACCCAGTACTTC.

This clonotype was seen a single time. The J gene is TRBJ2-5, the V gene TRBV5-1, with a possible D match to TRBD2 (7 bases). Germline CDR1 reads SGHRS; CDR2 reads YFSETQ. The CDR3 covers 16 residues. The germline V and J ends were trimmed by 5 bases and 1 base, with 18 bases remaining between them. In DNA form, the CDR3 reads TGCGCCAGCAGGACATTTGGCGGGGGCCCCCAAGAGACCCAGTACTTC. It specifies CASRTFGGGPQETQYF.

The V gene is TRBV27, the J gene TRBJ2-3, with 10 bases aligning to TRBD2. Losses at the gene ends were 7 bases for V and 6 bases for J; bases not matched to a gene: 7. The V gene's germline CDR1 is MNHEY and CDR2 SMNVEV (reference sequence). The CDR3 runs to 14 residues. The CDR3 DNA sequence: TGTGCCAGCAAGCTAGCGGGAGCACTGGATACGCAGTATTTT. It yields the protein CASKLAGALDTQYF.

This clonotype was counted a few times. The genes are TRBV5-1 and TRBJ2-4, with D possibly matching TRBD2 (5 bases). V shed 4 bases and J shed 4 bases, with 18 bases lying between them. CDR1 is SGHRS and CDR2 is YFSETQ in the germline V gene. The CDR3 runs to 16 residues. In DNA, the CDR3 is TGCGCCAGCAGCCCGGACTTAGCCTGGCTGAAAAACATTCAGTACTTC. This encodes CASSPDLAWLKNIQYF.

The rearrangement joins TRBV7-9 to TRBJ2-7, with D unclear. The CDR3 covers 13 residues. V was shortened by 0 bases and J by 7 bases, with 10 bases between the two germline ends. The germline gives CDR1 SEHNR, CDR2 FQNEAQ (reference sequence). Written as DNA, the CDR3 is TGTGCCAGCAGCTTAGCTGTGACTGAGGAGCAGTACTTC. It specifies CASSLAVTEEQYF. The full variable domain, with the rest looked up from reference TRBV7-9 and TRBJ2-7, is DTGVSQNPRHKITKRGQNVTFRCDPISEHNRLYWYRQTLGQGPEFLTYFQNEAQLEKSRLLSDRFSAERPKGSFSTLEIQRTEQGDSAMYLCASSLAVTEEQYFGPGTRLTVT.

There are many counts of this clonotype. The CDR3 sequence is CSARGGTEYQPQHF. The CDR3 DNA follows: TGCAGTGCTAGAGGTGGGACGGAGTATCAGCCCCAGCATTTT. The genes are TRBV20-1 and TRBJ1-5; D is perhaps TRBD1 (5 bases). V was cut by 1 base and J by 5 bases, with 12 bases left in between. Germline values: CDR1 DFQATT, CDR2 SNEGSKA (reference sequence). CDR3 size: 14 residues.

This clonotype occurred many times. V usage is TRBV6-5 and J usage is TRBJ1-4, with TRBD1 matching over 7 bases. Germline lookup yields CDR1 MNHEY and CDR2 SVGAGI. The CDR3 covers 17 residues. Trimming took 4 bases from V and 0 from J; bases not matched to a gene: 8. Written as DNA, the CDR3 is TGTGCCAGCAGTTCACCGGACAGGACGCCAACTAATGAAAAACTGTTTTTT. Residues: CASSSPDRTPTNEKLFF.